The TCR beta chain described here comes from a study of cytomegalovirus exposure and HLA in healthy donors. Study-level points and caveats: Researchers reported in a later analysis that common viral pathogens appeared linked to several top clusters. Most TCR sequences were seen very rarely across donors, but some public TCRs occurred in many.

With 60 Vbeta and 13 Jbeta primers, the PCR was carried out. The method was immunoSEQ multiplex PCR; TCRdb's version includes in-frame clones alone and lacks a portion of them. The sample consists of 150,000 to 200,000 clones, about three quarters of them appearing once. To note about this clone: The antigen is not known.

The TCR sequence derives from a man aged 45-65 years in good health and CMV-seropositive. Sequencing used PBMCs.

The chain's CDR3 is CASSQGLSYEQYF. Written as DNA, the CDR3 is TGCGCCAGCAGCCAAGGGTTGTCCTACGAGCAGTACTTC. V is TRBV4-3 and J is TRBJ2-5; D gene unclear. The end of the DNA fits TRBJ2-7 better, so the J call may be wrong. The V gene's germline CDR1 is LGHNA and CDR2 YSLEER. The CDR3 is 13 residues long.